The 28 T cell receptor beta chains in this list originate from one sample, sequenced in a study of blood T cell repertoires in COVID-19. Profiled with immunoSEQ multiplex PCR; TCRdb holds only in-frame clones, not every one. The table records under 130,000 clones, approximately 88% of them present only once. The sample comprised peripheral blood. These receptors were taken from an older woman with acute or convalescent COVID-19.

This sequence joins TRBV5-1 and TRBJ1-5; D is possibly TRBD1 (6 bases). The V gene's germline CDR1 is SGHRS and CDR2 YFSETQ. This CDR3 contains 15 residues. Trimming took 2 bases from V and 5 from J, leaving 14 bases between them. The DNA for the CDR3 is TGCGCCAGCAGCTTACAAACAGGGTCGGATCAGCCCCAGCATTTT. It translates to CASSLQTGSDQPQHF.

The J gene is TRBJ1-5, the V gene TRBV6-2 or TRBV6-3, with 8 nucleotides matching TRBD1. This CDR3 is built from 16 residues. Trimming took 5 bases from V and 0 from J; bases not matched to a gene: 6. The germline gives CDR1 MNHEY, CDR2 SVGEGT. The CDR3 loop reads CASSVQGDYSNQPQHF. As DNA, the CDR3 is TGTGCCAGCAGTGTACAGGGGGACTATAGCAATCAGCCCCAGCATTTT.

The rearrangement uses TRBV14 and TRBJ2-7, with D perhaps matching TRBD2 (6 bases). This CDR3 region has 15 residues. Germline CDR1 reads SGHDN; CDR2 reads FVKESK. Trimming took 0 bases from V and 5 from J, leaving 14 bases between them. This CDR3 is CASSQDQTRRHEQYF. The DNA of the CDR3 is TGTGCCAGCAGCCAAGATCAGACTAGAAGGCACGAGCAGTACTTC.

V gene TRBV5-6 combines with J gene TRBJ2-5; 9 nucleotides match TRBD1. The V gene end was trimmed by 6 bases and the J gene end by 2 bases; junction bases not matched to a gene: 5. Germline V gene data show CDR1 as SGHDT and CDR2 as YYEEEE. CDR3 length: 14 amino acids. CDR3 amino acids: CASIPTGGQETQYF. The CDR3 nucleotides read TGTGCCAGCATTCCGACAGGGGGTCAAGAGACCCAGTACTTC. The whole variable domain, remainder taken from reference TRBV5-6 and TRBJ2-5, is DAGVTQSPTHLIKTRGQQVTLRCSPKSGHDTVSWYQQALGQGPQFIFQYYEEEERQRGNFPDRFSGHQFPNYSSELNVNALLLGDSALYLCASIPTGGQETQYFGPGTRLLVL.

The rearrangement links TRBV7-9 to TRBJ1-5; a possible D gene is TRBD1 (5 bases). Between the trimmed V and J ends, which lost 5 bases and 9 bases, there was a span of 8 bases. CDR3 length: 11 residues. Germline values: CDR1 SEHNR, CDR2 FQNEAQ (reference sequence). In DNA form, the CDR3 reads TGTGCCAGCAGCCTAAGGGGGCCCCAGCATTTT. It codes for CASSLRGPQHF. The entire variable domain, with the rest obtained from reference TRBV7-9 and TRBJ1-5, is as follows: DTGVSQNPRHKITKRGQNVTFRCDPISEHNRLYWYRQTLGQGPEFLTYFQNEAQLEKSRLLSDRFSAERPKGSFSTLEIQRTEQGDSAMYLCASSLRGPQHFGDGTRLSIL.

The chain links TRBV5-4 to TRBJ1-2; 9 nucleotides line up with TRBD1. CDR3 length equals 16 residues. Germline V gene lookup returns CDR1 SGHNT and CDR2 YYREEE (reference sequence). The trim removed 0 bases at V and 4 bases at J, leaving 7 bases unmatched. The CDR3 loop is CASSLGAGQGLYGYTF. The CDR3 coding sequence is TGTGCCAGCAGCTTGGGGGCGGGACAGGGTCTCTATGGCTACACCTTC. Based on the CDR3 plus reference TRBV5-4 and TRBJ1-2, the full variable domain is ETGVTQSPTHLIKTRGQQVTLRCSSQSGHNTVSWYQQALGQGPQFIFQYYREEENGRGNFPPRFSGLQFPNYSSELNVNALELDDSALYLCASSLGAGQGLYGYTFGSGTRLTVV.

The V call is TRBV12-3 or TRBV12-4, the J call TRBJ1-2; TRBD1 aligns across 7 bases. The V and J ends lost 6 bases and 4 bases, in that order; junction bases with no gene match: 5. The CDR3 extends over 13 amino acids. The CDR3 nucleotides read TGTGCCAGCAGCCGCAGGGGGACCTATGGCTACACCTTC. Encoded protein: CASSRRGTYGYTF.

This rearrangement joins TRBV10-1 to TRBJ2-7; perhaps TRBD2 as D (5 bases). Germline V gene lookup returns CDR1 WNHNN and CDR2 SYGVQD (reference sequence). The CDR3 consists of 10 residues. V was cut by 8 bases and J by 12 bases, with 14 bases left in between. DNA of the CDR3: TGCGCCAGCGTCGGGCGCAGCGGGTACTTC. It translates to CASVGRSGYF.

The chain combines TRBV6-1 with TRBJ1-6; the D gene is possibly TRBD1 (5 bases). V lost 3 bases to trimming and J lost 9 bases, with 21 bases between them. Germline V gene sequence: CDR1 MNHNS, CDR2 SASEGT. This CDR3 spans 17 amino acids. The CDR3 DNA follows: TGTGCCAGCAGTGAGGGGTTCAGCGCCCGGGGGGTTTCACCCCTCCACTTT. Protein sequence: CASSEGFSARGVSPLHF.

This clone turned up a few times. V gene TRBV5-1 combines with J gene TRBJ1-2, with 7 bases that match TRBD1. Germline V gene lookup returns CDR1 SGHRS and CDR2 YFSETQ. This CDR3 spans 14 amino acids. Losses at the gene ends were 0 bases for V and 12 bases for J; bases not matched to a gene: 11. The CDR3 reads CASSLDYDRAGHTF. For the CDR3, the DNA is TGCGCCAGCAGCTTGGACTACGACAGGGCAGGCCACACCTTC.

The table lists this clone with a few counts. This chain connects TRBV27 to TRBJ2-6; D remains unclear. Trimming took 6 bases from V and 0 from J, leaving 6 bases between them. The CDR3 runs to 14 residues. Germline V lookup: CDR1 MNHEY, CDR2 SMNVEV (reference sequence). CDR3 protein: CASSTTSGANVLTF. In DNA form, the CDR3 reads TGTGCCAGCAGCACTACCTCTGGGGCCAACGTCCTGACTTTC.

The J gene is TRBJ2-1, the V gene TRBV3-1 (or the pseudogene TRBV3-2); the match to TRBD2 covers 9 bases. The germline V gene encodes CDR1 LGHDT and CDR2 YNNKEL (reference sequence). V was pared by 2 bases and J by 2 bases, with 4 bases of the junction left unmatched. This CDR3 comprises 16 residues. CDR3 nucleotide sequence: TGTGCCAGCAGCCAATGGGGACTAGCACCCTACAATGAGCAGTTCTTC. Amino acids: CASSQWGLAPYNEQFF.

The chain couples TRBV7-3 to TRBJ2-6, with 7 bases identical to TRBD1. Germline lookup yields CDR1 SGHTA and CDR2 FQGTGA. J lost 2 bases, V lost 4 bases, and 2 bases had no gene match. The CDR3 runs to 15 residues. CDR3 sequence (DNA): TGTGCCAGCAGCTCCCAGGGGGCTGGGGCCAACGTCCTGACTTTC. Translating it yields CASSSQGAGANVLTF. The whole variable domain, remainder taken from reference TRBV7-3 and TRBJ2-6, is GAGVSQTPSNKVTEKGKYVELRCDPISGHTALYWYRQSLGQGPEFLIYFQGTGAADDSGLPNDRFFAVRPEGSVSTLKIQRTERGDSAVYLCASSSQGAGANVLTFGAGSRLTVL.

The chain recombines TRBV6-1 with TRBJ2-1; no clear D gene. This CDR3 contains 14 residues. CDR1 is MNHNS and CDR2 is SASEGT in the germline V gene. V shed 0 bases and J shed 8 bases, with 11 bases lying between them. The CDR3 reads CASSEAHPRDEQFF. For the CDR3, the DNA is TGTGCCAGCAGTGAAGCGCACCCCCGCGATGAGCAGTTCTTC.

The V and J genes are TRBV19 and TRBJ2-3, with D possibly matching TRBD1 (6 bases). CDR1 and CDR2 (germline): LNHDA, SQIVND (reference sequence). V was shortened by 5 bases and J by 5 bases, with 11 bases between the two germline ends. CDR3 length: 13 residues. The DNA for the CDR3 is TGTGCCAGTAGTCAGGGGCGCGGAGATACGCAGTATTTT. Amino acids: CASSQGRGDTQYF.

This sequence joins TRBV6-5 and TRBJ2-7; 8 bases fit TRBD2. CDR3 length equals 15 residues. Trimming took 6 bases from V and 4 from J; bases not matched to a gene: 11. Germline V lookup: CDR1 MNHEY, CDR2 SVGAGI. CDR3 sequence reads: CASSGQPTSGYEQYV. The CDR3 nucleotides read TGTGCCAGCAGCGGCCAACCCACTAGCGGTTACGAGCAGTACGTC.

This chain connects TRBV19 to TRBJ2-7, with 8 nucleotides matching TRBD2. With 9 bases clipped from V and 1 base from J, the junction kept 8 bases outside the gene matches. Germline V gene data show CDR1 as LNHDA and CDR2 as SQIVND (reference sequence). The CDR3 has 14 amino acids. The CDR3 sequence is CASGKREKSYEQYF. The DNA for the CDR3 is TGTGCCAGCGGGAAGCGGGAGAAGTCCTACGAGCAGTACTTC. Full variable domain (remainder filled in from reference TRBV19 and TRBJ2-7): DGGITQSPKYLFRKEGQNVTLSCEQNLNHDAMYWYRQDPGQGLRLIYYSQIVNDFQKGDIAEGYSVSREKKESFPLTVTSAQKNPTAFYLCASGKREKSYEQYFGPGTRLTVT.

V gene TRBV10-3 combines with J gene TRBJ1-5, with D perhaps matching TRBD1 (5 bases). Between the trimmed V and J ends, which lost 3 bases and 3 bases, there was a span of 12 bases. The germline V gene has CDR1 ENHRY and CDR2 SYGVKD. The CDR3 length is 15 residues. CDR3 nucleotide sequence: TGTGCCATCAGTGATTTCGGGGGGGACAATCAGCCCCAGCATTTT. Residues: CAISDFGGDNQPQHF.

V gene TRBV10-3 combines with J gene TRBJ2-5, with D possibly TRBD1 on 6 matching bases. The CDR3 covers 14 residues. Germline V CDR1 and CDR2: ENHRY, SYGVKD. V dropped 3 bases and J dropped 1 base, with 9 bases sitting between them. The DNA of the CDR3 is TGTGCCATCAGTGAAACAGGGTCCCAAGAGACCCAGTACTTC. This gives the protein CAISETGSQETQYF.

This clone counts as medium-sized. The chain recombines TRBV6-2 or TRBV6-3 with TRBJ1-1, with D perhaps matching TRBD1 (6 bases). The V gene lost 4 bases and the J gene lost 1 base, with 7 bases spanning the gap. The CDR3 length is 13 residues. CDR1 and CDR2 from the germline V gene are MNHEY and SVGEGT. The CDR3 DNA is TGTGCCAGCAGTTGGGGACAGAACACTGAAGCTTTCTTT. This translates into CASSWGQNTEAFF.

The J gene is TRBJ1-1, the V gene TRBV7-9; 8 positions match TRBD1. This CDR3 is built from 12 residues. Germline CDR1 SEHNR, CDR2 FQNEAQ (reference sequence). Unmatched junction bases numbered 8, after V lost 9 bases and J lost 8 bases. The CDR3 is CASLDRVPEAFF. As DNA, the CDR3 is TGTGCCAGTTTGGACAGGGTCCCCGAAGCTTTCTTT. The variable domain in full, completed from reference TRBV7-9 and TRBJ1-1, reads DTGVSQNPRHKITKRGQNVTFRCDPISEHNRLYWYRQTLGQGPEFLTYFQNEAQLEKSRLLSDRFSAERPKGSFSTLEIQRTEQGDSAMYLCASLDRVPEAFFGQGTRLTVV.

The chain combines TRBV25-1 with TRBJ1-2, with TRBD1 matching 7 bases. This CDR3 comprises 16 residues. CDR1 MGHDK and CDR2 SYGVNS come from the germline V gene. The V segment lost 3 bases and the J segment 4 bases; nucleotides outside the gene matches: 11. CDR3 in amino acids: CASSDGPWDSRYGYTF. DNA of the CDR3: TGTGCCAGCAGTGATGGGCCTTGGGACAGCCGCTATGGCTACACCTTC.

This clone was recorded once. This sequence joins TRBV11-2 and TRBJ2-2, with TRBD1 matching over 10 bases. The CDR3 consists of 16 residues. The junction had 5 bases not matched to a gene; V was cut back by 1 base and J by 6 bases. Germline loops: CDR1 SGHAT, CDR2 FQNNGV. The chain's CDR3 is CASSLGGQGYSGELFF. DNA for the CDR3: TGTGCCAGCAGCTTAGGGGGACAGGGGTACTCCGGGGAGCTGTTTTTT.

The rearrangement uses TRBV30 and TRBJ1-5, with TRBD1 matching 7 bases. Per germline, CDR1 GTSNPN and CDR2 SVGIG (reference sequence). The V segment lost 1 base and the J segment 7 bases; nucleotides outside the gene matches: 7. This CDR3 has 14 amino acids. CDR3 in amino acids: CAWSARAGGQPQHF. The CDR3 coding sequence is TGTGCCTGGAGTGCACGGGCAGGGGGACAGCCCCAGCATTTT. Supplemented by reference TRBV30 and TRBJ1-5, the full variable domain reads SQTIHQWPATLVQPVGSPLSLECTVEGTSNPNLYWYRQAAGRGLQLLFYSVGIGQISSEVPQNLSASRPQDRQFILSSKKLLLSDSGFYLCAWSARAGGQPQHFGDGTRLSIL.

The chain links TRBV27 to TRBJ1-5; the match to TRBD1 covers 7 bases. Germline V gives CDR1 MNHEY, CDR2 SMNVEV (reference sequence). This CDR3 has 14 amino acids. The V segment lost 4 bases and the J segment 7 bases; nucleotides outside the gene matches: 7. DNA of the CDR3: TGTGCCAGCAGTTCAGGGGGATTCAGCCAGCCCCAGCATTTT. Protein product: CASSSGGFSQPQHF.

V is TRBV28 and J is TRBJ2-3, with TRBD2 identical over 12 bases. Germline-derived CDR1 and CDR2 are MDHEN and SYDVKM. V lost 4 bases and J lost 0; bases outside the gene matches: 5. The CDR3 is 17 amino acids. The CDR3 is CASSSTSGGLSTDTQYF. The DNA for the CDR3 is TGTGCCAGCAGTTCGACTAGCGGGGGCCTCAGCACAGATACGCAGTATTTT.

This clone has just one count. The V gene is TRBV4-1, the J gene TRBJ2-1; D is perhaps TRBD2 (7 bases). Per germline, CDR1 MGHRA and CDR2 YSYEKL. The CDR3 runs to 16 residues. Trimming shortened V by 0 bases and J by 5 bases, and 14 bases separated the two germline ends. DNA of the CDR3: TGCGCCAGCAGCCAAGATCCCGCGGGGGCTAACAATGAGCAGTTCTTC. It yields the protein CASSQDPAGANNEQFF.

The CDR3 protein is CASSPLRQGPRGNQPQHF. CDR3 nucleotides: TGTGCCAGCTCACCATTAAGACAGGGCCCTCGGGGCAATCAGCCCCAGCATTTT. The chain recombines TRBV18 with TRBJ1-5; TRBD1 matches 7 bases. Germline V gives CDR1 KGHSH, CDR2 LQKENI. J gave up 2 bases and V 2 bases, and 12 bases lay outside the gene matches. The CDR3 is 18 residues long.